Following are 16 T cell receptor beta chains from one sample sequenced in a study of blood T cells in healthy people across ages. For the second PCR, which ran for roughly 6 to 11 cycles, a sample-barcoded 5' primer and a J-beta primer mix were used. Using its own MiXCR run on the 5' RACE reads, TCRdb lists one record per CDR3 protein. This repertoire shows about 2 million distinct CDR3 sequences, about 49% found once; its top ten account for less than 2.5%. Sequencing used blood. The receptors shown here come from a woman between 40 and 55 years old in good health.

This chain uses TRBV5-1 with TRBJ2-5; TRBD1 agrees at 7 bases. The CDR3 has 13 residues. Germline V gene lookup returns CDR1 SGHRS and CDR2 YFSETQ. V shed 6 bases and J 2 bases; nucleotides not matched to a gene: 4. Written as DNA, the CDR3 is TGCGCCAGCAAATGGGACAGACAAGAGACCCAGTACTTC. This translates into CASKWDRQETQYF.

In its sample, this clonotype was seen once. The chain joins TRBV6-2 or TRBV6-3 to TRBJ2-4, with 9 bases fitting TRBD1. Germline V gene data show CDR1 as MNHEY and CDR2 as SVGEGT. The ends lost 0 bases at V and 13 bases at J; junction bases unmatched: 13. This CDR3 is built from 16 residues. The CDR3 reads CASSYSPGQGANEQYF. The CDR3 nucleotides are TGTGCCAGCAGTTACTCACCGGGACAGGGTGCTAATGAGCAGTACTTC.

In its sample, this clonotype was seen many times. One end of the junction is discordant with germline, which a read error may explain. The chain employs TRBV6-2 or TRBV6-3 and TRBJ2-7, with 9 positions matching TRBD1. Germline CDR1 and CDR2: MNHEY and SVGEGT. This CDR3 region has 15 residues. In nucleotides, the CDR3 is TGCGCCAGCAGCCCACCGGGACAGGGATCCTACGAGCAGTACTTC. As protein: CASSPPGQGSYEQYF.

Only a few counts were recorded for this clonotype. The gene calls are TRBV29-1 and TRBJ2-3; D remains unclear. The CDR3 covers 12 residues. Germline CDR1 SQVTM, CDR2 ANQGSEA. The V and J ends lost 7 bases and 2 bases respectively, with 10 bases between them. CDR3 sequence: CSADRHTDTQYF. The CDR3 nucleotides read TGCAGCGCCGACCGACACACAGATACGCAGTATTTT.

The chain combines TRBV27 with TRBJ1-2; the D gene is possibly TRBD1 (6 bases). CDR3 length equals 15 residues. V was trimmed by 1 base and J by 6 bases, leaving 15 bases between them. Germline V gene data show CDR1 as MNHEY and CDR2 as SMNVEV (reference sequence). CDR3 DNA: TGTGCCAGCAGTTTATTCCTAACAGGGTCGGATGGCTACACCTTC. It translates to CASSLFLTGSDGYTF.

This clonotype was picked up one time. CDR3 residues: CASSERGWQNYGYTF. CDR3 nucleotides: TGTGCCAGCAGTGAACGCGGTTGGCAGAACTATGGCTACACCTTC. The gene calls are TRBV27 and TRBJ1-2; D not certain. From germline, CDR1 is MNHEY and CDR2 SMNVEV (reference sequence). The length of the CDR3 is 15 residues. Between the trimmed V and J ends, which lost 5 bases and 2 bases, there was a span of 15 bases.

The table lists this clonotype with a few counts. The rearrangement links TRBV20-1 to TRBJ1-1; no clear D gene. Trimming took off 3 bases at V and 3 bases at J, with 11 bases between the two ends. The CDR3 runs to 13 residues. The germline V gene has CDR1 DFQATT and CDR2 SNEGSKA (reference sequence). The CDR3 here is CSASAPPDTEAFF. CDR3 bases: TGCAGTGCTAGCGCTCCCCCGGACACTGAAGCTTTCTTT.

This chain connects TRBV5-6 to TRBJ1-1, with D unresolved. CDR1 SGHDT and CDR2 YYEEEE come from the germline V gene. The CDR3 covers 9 residues. V was pared by 5 bases and J by 7 bases, with 3 bases between. CDR3 amino acids: CASRHEAFF. CDR3 DNA sequence: TGTGCCAGCAGGCATGAAGCTTTCTTT. Using reference TRBV5-6 and TRBJ1-1 for the parts outside the CDR3, the full variable domain is DAGVTQSPTHLIKTRGQQVTLRCSPKSGHDTVSWYQQALGQGPQFIFQYYEEEERQRGNFPDRFSGHQFPNYSSELNVNALLLGDSALYLCASRHEAFFGQGTRLTVV.

The chain carries TRBV18 and TRBJ1-4; D may be TRBD1 (6 bases). The CDR3 runs to 16 residues. Germline CDR1 is KGHSH and CDR2 is LQKENI. Trimming left V 3 bases short and J 7 bases short, with 18 bases between. CDR3 loop: CASSPSPRGESEKLFF. CDR3 coding DNA: TGTGCCAGCTCACCGTCCCCGAGGGGGGAGAGTGAAAAACTGTTTTTT. Complete variable domain (other parts from reference TRBV18 and TRBJ1-4): NAGVMQNPRHLVRRRGQEARLRCSPMKGHSHVYWYRQLPEEGLKFMVYLQKENIIDESGMPKERFSAEFPKEGPSILRIQQVVRGDSAAYFCASSPSPRGESEKLFFGSGTQLSVL.

The CDR3 protein is CASSEDRVSNEQFF. CDR3 bases: TGTGCCAGCAGTGAAGACAGGGTGAGCAATGAGCAGTTCTTC. V gene TRBV6-5 combines with J gene TRBJ2-1; TRBD1 aligns across 7 bases. Germline V gene sequence: CDR1 MNHEY, CDR2 SVGAGI. The ends lost 5 bases at V and 6 bases at J; junction bases unmatched: 7. The CDR3 consists of 14 residues.

This clonotype was seen more than once but under ten times. J is TRBJ2-7 and V is TRBV7-2, with D maybe TRBD2 (7 bases). Germline V gene data show CDR1 as SGHTA and CDR2 as FQGNSA. This CDR3 is built from 14 residues. V was cut by 5 bases and J by 5 bases, with 16 bases left in between. The CDR3 coding sequence is TGTGCCAGCAGCGTACAAACGGGGGGCCACGAGCAGTACTTC. As protein: CASSVQTGGHEQYF.

J is TRBJ2-1 and V is TRBV6-1, with unresolved D. Germline CDR1 MNHNS, CDR2 SASEGT. The CDR3 extends over 15 amino acids. V dropped 7 bases and J dropped 8 bases, with 21 bases sitting between them. The CDR3 DNA follows: TGTGCCAGCACGATACGCTCCGGCGGCCCGGATGAGCAGTTCTTC. Residues: CASTIRSGGPDEQFF.

This clonotype was picked up one time. The genes are TRBV5-1 and TRBJ1-6; D unclear. The length of the CDR3 is 16 residues. The germline CDR1 and CDR2 sequences are SGHRS and YFSETQ. Trimming shortened V by 1 base and J by 7 bases, and 15 bases separated the two germline ends. The CDR3 region has the DNA TGCGCCAGCAGCTTGAGGATTAACGGAGGCAATTCACCCCTCCACTTT. Its translation: CASSLRINGGNSPLHF.

The V gene is TRBV9, the J gene TRBJ1-1; D is possibly TRBD1 (6 bases). The V gene's germline CDR1 is SGDLS and CDR2 YYNGEE. The ends were cut back, 4 bases at V and 0 bases at J, with 19 bases in the middle. The CDR3 runs to 17 residues. DNA for the CDR3: TGTGCCAGCAGCCTAGGGGGGTTCGGACAGCTGAACACTGAAGCTTTCTTT. The encoded protein is CASSLGGFGQLNTEAFF. Using reference TRBV9 and TRBJ1-1 for the parts outside the CDR3, the full variable domain is DSGVTQTPKHLITATGQRVTLRCSPRSGDLSVYWYQQSLDQGLQFLIQYYNGEERAKGNILERFSAQQFPDLHSELNLSSLELGDSALYFCASSLGGFGQLNTEAFFGQGTRLTVV.

The chain employs TRBV27 and TRBJ2-7; possibly TRBD2 for D (6 bases). CDR3 length: 15 amino acids. Trimming cost V 3 bases and J 1 base, with 13 bases left between them. Germline CDR1 and CDR2: MNHEY and SMNVEV (reference sequence). CDR3 region: CASSLGGDGSYEQYF. The CDR3 DNA is TGTGCCAGCAGTTTGGGGGGTGATGGATCCTACGAGCAGTACTTC.

The J gene is TRBJ2-5, the V gene TRBV28; the match to TRBD1 covers 7 bases. The V and J ends lost 5 bases and 2 bases, in that order; junction bases with no gene match: 11. The CDR3 contains 16 residues. Per germline, CDR1 MDHEN and CDR2 SYDVKM. This CDR3 is CASSRTTGFGQETQYF. CDR3 nucleotides: TGTGCCAGCAGTCGCACGACAGGGTTTGGACAAGAGACCCAGTACTTC.